This TCR beta chain was sequenced for a study of CD4+ T cells in melanoma. Details on this clone: Its antigen is still unknown.

Measured with immunoSEQ multiplex PCR; TCRdb has only the in-frame clones, and not every one. The sample has over 100,000 clones; around 93% are singletons. The CDR3 length is 11 residues. Germline CDR1 and CDR2: MNHEY and SVGAGI. V was trimmed by 7 bases and J by 5 bases, leaving 8 bases between them. Study-wide points: Neoantigen-specific CD4+ T cells in melanoma reportedly had diverse differentiation states.

The clonotype was recovered from a human donor with melanoma. The sample consisted of peripheral blood. The V gene is TRBV6-5, the J gene TRBJ1-2; possible D gene TRBD1, 5 bases. The CDR3 here is CASKGIYGYTF. Written as DNA, the CDR3 is TGTGCCAGCAAGGGGATATATGGCTACACCTTC.